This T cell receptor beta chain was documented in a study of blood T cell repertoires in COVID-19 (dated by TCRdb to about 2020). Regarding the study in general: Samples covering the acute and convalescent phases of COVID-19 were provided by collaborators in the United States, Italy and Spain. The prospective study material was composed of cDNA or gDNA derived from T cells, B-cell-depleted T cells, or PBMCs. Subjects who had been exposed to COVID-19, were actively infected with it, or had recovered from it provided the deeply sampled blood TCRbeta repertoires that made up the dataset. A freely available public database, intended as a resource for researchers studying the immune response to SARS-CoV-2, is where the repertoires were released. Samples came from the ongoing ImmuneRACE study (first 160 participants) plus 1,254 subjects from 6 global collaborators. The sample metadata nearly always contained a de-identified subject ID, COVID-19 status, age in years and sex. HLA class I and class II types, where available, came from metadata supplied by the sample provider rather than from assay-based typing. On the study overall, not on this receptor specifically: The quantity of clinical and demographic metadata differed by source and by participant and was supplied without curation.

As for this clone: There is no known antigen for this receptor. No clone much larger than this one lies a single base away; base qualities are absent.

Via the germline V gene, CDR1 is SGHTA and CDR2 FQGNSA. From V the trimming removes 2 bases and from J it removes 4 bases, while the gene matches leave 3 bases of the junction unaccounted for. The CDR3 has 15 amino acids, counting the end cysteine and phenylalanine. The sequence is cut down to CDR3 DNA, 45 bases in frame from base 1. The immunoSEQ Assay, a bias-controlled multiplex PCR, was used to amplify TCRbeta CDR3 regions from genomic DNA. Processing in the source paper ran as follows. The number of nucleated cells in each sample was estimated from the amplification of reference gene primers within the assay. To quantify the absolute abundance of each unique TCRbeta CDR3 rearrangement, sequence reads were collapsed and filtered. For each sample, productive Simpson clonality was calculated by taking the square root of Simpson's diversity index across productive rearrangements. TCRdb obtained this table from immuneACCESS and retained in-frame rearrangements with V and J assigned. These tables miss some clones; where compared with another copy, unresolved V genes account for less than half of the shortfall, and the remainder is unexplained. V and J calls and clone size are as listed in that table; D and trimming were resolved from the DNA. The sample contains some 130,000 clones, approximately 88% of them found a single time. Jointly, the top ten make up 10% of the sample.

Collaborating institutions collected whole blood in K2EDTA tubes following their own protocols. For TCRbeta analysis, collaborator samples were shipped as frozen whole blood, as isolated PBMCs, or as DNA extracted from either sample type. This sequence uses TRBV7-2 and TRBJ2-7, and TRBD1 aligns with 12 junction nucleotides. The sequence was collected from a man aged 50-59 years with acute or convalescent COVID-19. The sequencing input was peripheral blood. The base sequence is TGTGCCAGCAGCTTATGGGACAGGGGGCCGTACGAGCAGTACTTC. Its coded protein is CASSLWDRGPYEQYF.